The 25 T cell receptor beta chains below come from one sample, sequenced in a study of cytomegalovirus exposure and HLA in healthy donors. The study ran its PCR with 60 Vbeta and 13 Jbeta primers. The table came from immunoSEQ multiplex PCR; TCRdb's copy has only in-frame clones and leaves some out. The sample lists under 200,000 clones; about 80% were seen once. What was sequenced was PBMCs. These receptor sequences come from a woman in her forties or fifties in good health and CMV-seronegative.

About this clone itself: One junction end disagrees with the germline gene, perhaps due to a read error. The rearrangement links TRBV28 to TRBJ1-1; D unclear. CDR3 length equals 12 residues. CDR1 MDHEN and CDR2 SYDVKM come from the germline V gene. CDR3 DNA: TGTGCCAGCAGTCGTGGGGAGAACCCCTTGTACTTT. This translates into CASSRGENPLYF.

V is TRBV5-1 and J is TRBJ1-3; D is perhaps TRBD1 (6 bases). Trimming shortened V by 3 bases and J by 0 bases, and 13 bases separated the two germline ends. Germline-derived CDR1 and CDR2 are SGHRS and YFSETQ. This CDR3 spans 16 amino acids. The CDR3 loop reads CASSSRGTLSGNTIYF. CDR3 sequence (DNA): TGCGCCAGCAGCTCCAGGGGAACCCTCTCTGGAAACACCATATATTTT.

The genes are TRBV5-1 and TRBJ1-1, with D possibly matching TRBD1 (6 bases). CDR3 length: 13 amino acids. Trimming took 2 bases from V and 10 from J, leaving 15 bases between them. Germline V lookup: CDR1 SGHRS, CDR2 YFSETQ. The CDR3 reads CASSLTGTSGAFF. CDR3 sequence (DNA): TGCGCCAGCAGCTTAACTGGGACATCCGGAGCTTTCTTT.

The gene calls are TRBV7-2 and TRBJ1-2, with D hard to call. The CDR3 length is 13 residues. Between the trimmed V and J ends, which lost 0 bases and 4 bases, there was a span of 6 bases. The germline CDR1 and CDR2 sequences are SGHTA and FQGNSA. CDR3 in amino acids: CASSLAPVYGYTF. In DNA form, the CDR3 reads TGTGCCAGCAGCTTAGCCCCAGTCTATGGCTACACCTTC.

The chain joins TRBV5-6 to TRBJ2-7; 8 bases line up with TRBD1. The ends lost 4 bases at V and 5 bases at J; junction bases unmatched: 11. CDR1 is SGHDT and CDR2 is YYEEEE in the germline V gene. The CDR3 totals 15 residues. CDR3: CASSNWADRADEQYF. As DNA, the CDR3 is TGTGCCAGCAGCAATTGGGCGGACAGGGCCGACGAGCAGTACTTC.

This clone came up a few times. The genes are TRBV15 and TRBJ1-2; TRBD1 matches 9 bases. The CDR3 covers 18 residues. The V and J ends lost 3 bases and 7 bases, in that order; junction bases with no gene match: 18. Germline CDR1 and CDR2: LNHNV and YYDKDF (reference sequence). The CDR3, as DNA: TGTGCCACCAGCAGCCCCGGGACAGGGCTATCAAACAGTTTTGGCTACACCTTC. It yields the protein CATSSPGTGLSNSFGYTF.

The rearrangement uses TRBV27 and TRBJ1-1, with 9 bases that match TRBD1. J lost 2 bases, V lost 3 bases, and 10 bases had no gene match. Germline CDR1 MNHEY, CDR2 SMNVEV (reference sequence). CDR3 length equals 17 residues. In DNA form, the CDR3 reads TGTGCCAGCAGTTTCCGCGGGACAGGGAATATCAACACTGAAGCTTTCTTT. Amino acid sequence: CASSFRGTGNINTEAFF.

The chain links TRBV28 to TRBJ1-6; 10 nucleotides align to TRBD1. Germline CDR1 is MDHEN and CDR2 is SYDVKM. The length of the CDR3 is 12 residues. J lost 8 bases, V lost 10 bases, and 2 bases had no gene match. The CDR3 loop is CATGQGDSPLHF. The CDR3 nucleotides are TGTGCCACCGGACAGGGGGATTCACCCCTCCACTTT.

The gene calls are TRBV18 and TRBJ2-5; tentative D call: TRBD2 (6 bases). This CDR3 contains 14 residues. The germline CDR1 and CDR2 sequences are KGHSH and LQKENI. Trimming removed 4 bases at V and 1 base at J, with 10 bases between. CDR3 nucleotide sequence: TGTGCCAGCTCACTGGGACTTCTCCAAGAGACCCAGTACTTC. This sequence encodes CASSLGLLQETQYF.

This clone was counted a single time. This chain links TRBV5-1 with TRBJ2-3; D gene uncertain. The CDR3 is made up of 13 amino acids. Per the germline V gene, CDR1 is SGHRS and CDR2 is YFSETQ. Between the trimmed V and J ends, which lost 4 bases and 6 bases, there was a span of 12 bases. This CDR3 is CASSLNPPDTQYF. The DNA of the CDR3 is TGCGCCAGCAGCCTAAACCCCCCGGATACGCAGTATTTT.

The chain employs TRBV28 and TRBJ2-7; tentative D call: TRBD2 (7 bases). The CDR3 consists of 14 residues. The germline V gene has CDR1 MDHEN and CDR2 SYDVKM. With 5 bases removed from V and 4 bases from J, the gap between germline ends came to 15 bases. The CDR3 sequence: CASSGGGRVYEQYF. The DNA of the CDR3 is TGTGCCAGCAGTGGGGGGGGCAGGGTGTACGAGCAGTACTTC.

To note about this clone: A junction end diverges from the germline sequence, so it may reflect a read error. The V call is TRBV7-9, the J call TRBJ1-5; D is ambiguous. Germline V gene data show CDR1 as SEHNR and CDR2 as FQNEAQ (reference sequence). CDR3 length: 14 amino acids. This CDR3 reads CASSLGGENQPQHF. CDR3 sequence (DNA): TGTGCCAGCAGTTTAGGCGGGGAGAATCAGCCCCAGCATTTT. The entire variable domain, with the rest obtained from reference TRBV7-9 and TRBJ1-5, is as follows: DTGVSQNPRHKITKRGQNVTFRCDPISEHNRLYWYRQTLGQGPEFLTYFQNEAQLEKSRLLSDRFSAERPKGSFSTLEIQRTEQGDSAMYLCASSLGGENQPQHFGDGTRLSIL.

The chain has TRBV7-2 and TRBJ2-3; 13 bases are a match to TRBD2. Germline V gene data show CDR1 as SGHTA and CDR2 as FQGNSA. The CDR3 is 19 amino acids. J gave up 2 bases and V 5 bases, and 13 bases lay outside the gene matches. This chain's CDR3 is CASSPGTSGADLFTDTQYF. CDR3 DNA: TGTGCCAGCAGCCCAGGGACTAGCGGGGCCGACCTCTTCACAGATACGCAGTATTTT.

This clone turned up a few times. The gene calls are TRBV28 and TRBJ2-1; the match to TRBD2 covers 8 bases. Looked up from germline, CDR1 is MDHEN and CDR2 is SYDVKM. Trimming at V came to 7 bases and at J to 2 bases, leaving 4 bases not matched to a gene. There are 14 residues in the CDR3. CDR3 in amino acids: CASTTGGAYNEQFF. Here the CDR3 DNA reads TGTGCCAGCACAACGGGAGGGGCCTACAATGAGCAGTTCTTC.

The rearrangement uses TRBV20-1 and TRBJ2-7, with 9 nucleotides matching TRBD1. This CDR3 has 11 amino acids. Germline CDR1 DFQATT, CDR2 SNEGSKA (reference sequence). V trimming: 6 bases; J trimming: 7 bases; junction bases outside the gene matches: 4. The CDR3, as DNA: TGCAGTGCCAGGGACAGGGTAGAGCAGTACTTC. It encodes CSARDRVEQYF.

CDR3 amino acids: CASSQGNRHGNTIYF. Written as DNA, the CDR3 is TGCGCCAGCAGCCAAGGCAACAGGCATGGAAACACCATATATTTT. This chain links TRBV4-3 with TRBJ1-3, with D possibly being TRBD1 (5 bases). The V and J ends lost 1 base and 3 bases respectively, with 10 bases between them. There are 15 residues in the CDR3. Germline loops: CDR1 LGHNA, CDR2 YSLEER.

V is TRBV9 and J is TRBJ2-1; 7 bases align to TRBD1. This CDR3 has 17 amino acids. The junction had 11 bases not matched to a gene; V was cut back by 5 bases and J by 0 bases. Germline V CDR1 and CDR2: SGDLS, YYNGEE. The CDR3 sequence is CASSSRGTYFSYNEQFF. DNA for the CDR3: TGTGCCAGCAGTTCCAGGGGGACCTATTTCTCCTACAATGAGCAGTTCTTC.

CDR3 sequence: CASSSGQGLYEQYF. In DNA, the CDR3 is TGTGCCAGCAGTTCGGGACAGGGGCTTTACGAGCAGTACTTC. The gene calls are TRBV28 and TRBJ2-7, with 10 bases aligning to TRBD1. Germline loops: CDR1 MDHEN, CDR2 SYDVKM. The CDR3 is 14 amino acids. After removal of 4 bases from V and 4 bases from J, the junction contained 4 bases not matched to a gene.

V is TRBV30 and J is TRBJ1-3; no clear D. V shed 0 bases and J shed 0 bases, with 6 bases lying between them. The CDR3 sequence is 14 residues long. Per the germline V gene, CDR1 is GTSNPN and CDR2 is SVGIG (reference sequence). CDR3: CAWSVQVSGNTIYF. For the CDR3, the DNA is TGTGCCTGGAGTGTACAAGTCTCTGGAAACACCATATATTTT.

The V gene is TRBV5-1, the J gene TRBJ2-7, with 11 bases fitting TRBD2. The V gene end was trimmed by 5 bases and the J gene end by 3 bases; junction bases not matched to a gene: 4. This CDR3 region has 14 residues. Germline assignment: CDR1 SGHRS and CDR2 YFSETQ. The DNA for the CDR3 is TGCGCCAGCAGACCACTAGCGGGGGTCTACGAGCAGTACTTC. Its translation is CASRPLAGVYEQYF.

The V and J genes are TRBV5-4 and TRBJ2-7; TRBD2 matches at 10 bases. V lost 0 bases, J lost 5 bases, and 8 bases stayed unmatched. CDR1 and CDR2 (germline): SGHNT, YYREEE (reference sequence). The CDR3 loop spans 16 amino acids. DNA for the CDR3: TGTGCCAGCAGCTTGGCGGCTAGCGGGAGTATCGACGAGCAGTACTTC. Translation: CASSLAASGSIDEQYF.

With regard to this clone: Other DNA sequences in this sample translate to the same CDR3. The chain recombines TRBV11-2 with TRBJ2-5; 7 bases line up with TRBD2. The ends lost 6 bases at V and 5 bases at J; junction bases unmatched: 9. Germline values: CDR1 SGHAT, CDR2 FQNNGV. There are 14 residues in the CDR3. This CDR3 is CASSTRGVQETQYF. For the CDR3, the DNA is TGTGCCAGCAGTACTCGGGGGGTTCAGGAGACCCAGTACTTC.

This chain joins TRBV5-4 and TRBJ2-7; TRBD1 matches at 7 bases. Germline CDR1 SGHNT, CDR2 YYREEE (reference sequence). CDR3 size: 13 residues. V lost 4 bases, J lost 6 bases, and 7 bases stayed unmatched. CDR3 DNA: TGTGCCAGCAGCAACGACAGGGATCGCGAGCAGTACTTC. Protein product: CASSNDRDREQYF.

The chain has TRBV5-1 and TRBJ2-5, with a weak D call TRBD2 (6 bases). The V gene's germline CDR1 is SGHRS and CDR2 YFSETQ. The CDR3 is 12 residues long. Trimming removed 2 bases from V and 5 bases from J, with 7 bases in between. The CDR3 region has the DNA TGCGCCAGCAGCTTTGGAGGGGAGACCCAGTACTTC. The encoded protein is CASSFGGETQYF.

This clone was picked up one time. It is likely a read error, because the conserved phenylalanine at the end of the CDR3 is missing. The rearrangement links TRBV28 to TRBJ1-1; TRBD1 agrees at 7 bases. CDR3 size: 14 residues. The V gene's germline CDR1 is MDHEN and CDR2 SYDVKM. The CDR3 spells CASSSQGVGTEAFL. The DNA of the CDR3 is TGTGCCAGCAGTTCTCAGGGGGTAGGCACTGAGGCTTTCCTT.